The TCR beta chain under discussion was sequenced for a study of beta chain features in type 1 diabetes. At the level of the study: Across every sample, around 98 million sorted cells were examined in total.

Sequenced material consisted of expressed TCRB transcripts (all of the isolated RNA was reverse transcribed). Profiling relied on immunoSEQ multiplex PCR, and the TCRdb table lists in-frame clones only, not all of them. The sample contains around 400,000 clones, around an eighth of which appear only once. This clone was seen only a few times. This receptor was taken from a young man in good health. Input material: naive CD4+ T cells from blood.

The CDR3 DNA sequence: TGTGCCAGCACGCCTATGTCGGAGGCTGAAGCTTTCTTT. Its protein is CASTPMSEAEAFF. The chain combines TRBV2 with TRBJ1-1; no clear D. V shed 7 bases and J shed 6 bases, with 15 bases lying between them. There are 13 residues in the CDR3. CDR1 is SNHLY and CDR2 is FYNNEI in the germline V gene.